The clone carrying this TCR beta chain was recorded only once. No antigen is known for it. Per the germline V gene, CDR1 is SGHRS and CDR2 is YFSETQ. The CDR3 is 17 amino acids. The V gene end was trimmed by 4 bases and the J gene end by 2 bases; junction bases not matched to a gene: 13. This sample was taken from a study of OX40 agonist ivuxolimab in advanced cancers. Background on the study: Three patients, one with hepatocellular carcinoma and two with cutaneous melanoma, achieved partial responses.

Assay used: immunoSEQ multiplex PCR; TCRdb lists only in-frame clones, some missing. Of 45,000 to 65,000 clones listed, approximately 75% are singletons. Study-wide findings and caveats: At 0.1 to 3.0 mg/kg, CD4+ and CD8+ blood T cells expanded clonally by week 6. Still undetermined is the antigen specificity of the expanded peripheral T cells.

The TCR comes from an adult with an advanced solid tumor such as melanoma, head and neck, liver or kidney cancer. The specimen was CD4+ or CD8+ T cells sorted from blood, collected in a trial of the OX40 agonist ivuxolimab. This chain connects TRBV5-1 to TRBJ2-7, with 9 bases matching TRBD1. The CDR3 nucleotides are TGCGCCAGCAGCCCGATACAGGGGGCGCGAGTAACCTACGAGCAGTACTTC. This sequence encodes CASSPIQGARVTYEQYF. Variable domain in full (rest from reference TRBV5-1 and TRBJ2-7): KAGVTQTPRYLIKTRGQQVTLSCSPISGHRSVSWYQQTPGQGLQFLFEYFSETQRNKGNFPGRFSGRQFSNSRSEMNVSTLELGDSALYLCASSPIQGARVTYEQYFGPGTRLTVT.